This T cell receptor beta chain was sequenced in a study of graft-versus-host responses after intestinal transplantation (dated by TCRdb to the early 2020s). Context from the whole study: Multivisceral, liver-intestinal, or isolated intestinal transplants were received by the recipients. Anti-thymocyte globulin induction was given to all recipients, followed by maintenance tacrolimus and steroids for two to four years. After intestinal transplantation, graft-versus-host and host-versus-graft alloreactive T cell clones were followed in the graft, circulation and bone marrow using bulk TCR-beta CDR3 sequencing. Alloreactive clones were identified by sequencing pre-transplant mixed lymphocyte reaction products and comparing them with unstimulated pre-transplant donor and recipient T cells. A cohort of about 26 intestinal transplant recipients, including one retransplant, was enrolled, and 3 patients lacking pretransplant specimens were excluded. A peak of at least 4% donor T cells among recipient peripheral blood mononuclear cells was the definition used for donor T cell macrochimerism. Instead of going to the commercial service, samples from three later patients were sequenced in-house on an Illumina MiSeq and processed with MiXCR. Results the study describes overall, beyond this receptor: GvH clones were found in recipient bone marrow, and some of the GvH clones appeared earlier in ileal mucosa or blood, which is consistent with an intestinal mucosal origin. In patients with donor T cell macrochimerism, the allografts had high GvH to HvG T cell clonal ratios. The conclusions were limited by the relatively low number and heterogeneity of the intestinal transplant patients. Early after transplant, peak levels of circulating GvH clones were associated with declines in HvG clones.

With regard to this clone: The antigen this receptor binds is unknown. Base qualities are missing; no much larger clone stands one base away.

The time point label here, explained by the study, means: cells obtained before transplantation from donor or recipient. CD3+CD4+ and CD3+CD8+ populations were FACS-sorted from unstimulated pre-transplant donor and recipient cells taken from spleen or lymph nodes. Receptors were amplified or captured by the immunoSEQ multiplex PCR assay. For most patients, genomic DNA was isolated with the Qiagen DNeasy Blood and Tissue Kit and sent frozen to Adaptive Biotechnologies for TCR sequencing. For most patients, genomic DNA was subjected to high-throughput TCR-beta CDR3 sequencing by Adaptive Biotechnologies. Per the authors' processing: Adaptive's ImmunoSEQ software supplied the TCR sequencing data for 15 to 20 patients, while MiXCR and VDJtools were used to process a few other patients. CD4 versus CD8 sorting errors were corrected by removing sequences found in both subsets at a frequency ratio below 5:1. CDR3 nucleotide sequences shared by donor and recipient were removed because the origin of these sequences could not be assigned. At least 2-fold expansion over unstimulated cells and a minimum CFSE-low frequency of 0.002% (template counts) or 0.001% (read counts) were required for clones to be classified as alloreactive. Clones were considered mappable if detected in sequenced pre-transplant spleen, lymph node, or MLR CFSE-low populations of the donor or recipient. Cumulative frequency of alloreactive clones was calculated as a percentage of all sequences weighted by copy number. TCRdb took over this immuneACCESS table, retaining in-frame rearrangements with V and J assigned. Such tables are incomplete; in checked studies, under half of the missing clones stem from an unresolved V gene, and the remainder is unexplained. V and J calls and clone size are given by that table; D and trimming were obtained from the DNA. This sample lists roughly 120,000 clones; about 92% were detected once. The leading ten clones occupy more than 0.9% of the sample.

Measured from the cysteine to the phenylalanine, the CDR3 is 14 residues long. Just the 42-base CDR3 DNA is kept, in frame starting at base 1. The sample here was unstimulated CD8+ T cells sorted from spleen or lymph node cells, taken before transplant. The rearranged chain carries TRBV21-1 and TRBJ1-1; the table's TRBD1 call for D was not verified on the DNA. TRBV21-1 counts as a pseudogene. The origin of this receptor is a human donor who was the organ donor for an intestinal transplant. The sequence in DNA is TGTGCCAGCAGCAAAGGGACAGGGAACACTGAAGCTTTCTTT. It encodes CASSKGTGNTEAFF.